This T cell receptor (beta chain) is from a study of CD8 T cells in ankylosing spondylitis (dated by TCRdb to 2016 to 2017). Study-level background: The study set out to find disease-linked TCR variants by profiling T cell receptor beta repertoires in ankylosing spondylitis patients and healthy donors. The whole study cohort included 108 healthy donors and about two dozen ankylosing spondylitis patients. Peripheral blood was sampled, and synovial fluid was also collected from ankylosing spondylitis patients.

From the germline V gene (reference sequence), CDR1 is DFQATT and CDR2 is SNEGSKA. The germline V and J ends show losses of 3 bases and 4 bases respectively, and no gene match explains 6 bases of the junction. Counted from cysteine to phenylalanine, this CDR3 has 15 amino acids. Of all the DNA, just the CDR3 is kept, 45 bases in frame from base 1. Here is what the overall study found, with its caveats: Some motif variants had previously been reported in the synovial fluid and blood of reactive arthritis patients, which suggests shared mechanisms of disease initiation. In peripheral blood, the disease-linked clones were found at relatively low frequencies and had a CD8+ phenotype. A TCR beta motif of several highly homologous amino acid variants appeared characteristic of blood from ankylosing spondylitis patients. The disease-linked clones were reported as significantly enriched in matched synovial fluid samples from ankylosing spondylitis patients.

This clonotype was picked up many times. The specificity of this receptor is unknown. The record has no base qualities; no much larger clone is one base away. The sequencing machine was an Illumina HiSeq 2500. Quantitative 5'-RACE with molecular barcodes was the method used to prepare the TCR beta libraries. The study's own analysis went as follows. A new computational method, built on a probabilistic model of VDJ rearrangement, was used to identify disease-linked TCR variants. TCRdb trimmed the raw reads at Q25, called clones with MiXCR and kept productive beta chains. Here each entry gathers all rows of one CDR3 protein and keeps the most common genes and DNA. TCRdb's processing, not the study's, gives the V and J calls here. The sample includes 150,000 to 200,000 distinct CDR3 sequences, with around 18% observed a single time. Of the sample, over 7% falls within the top ten clones.

The sequencing sample was made of blood, either unsorted or a sorted T cell fraction (not recorded which). This receptor was obtained from a male donor with ankylosing spondylitis or in good health (not recorded which). The sequence joins TRBV20-1 to TRBJ2-3, with 11 bases in between that match TRBD1. This receptor carries the CDR3 CSARWDRGSPDTQYF. The base sequence is TGCAGTGCTAGGTGGGACAGGGGGTCTCCAGATACGCAGTATTTT.